This is a list of T cell receptor beta chains from one sample in a study of CD8 T cells in Susac syndrome. TCRdb reanalysed the immunoSEQ multiplex PCR reads using MiXCR and keeps one entry per CDR3 protein. The table lists 200,000 to 300,000 distinct CDR3 sequences, around 93% of them singletons. Input material: CD4+ T cells from PBMCs. These TCRs come from a human donor with multiple sclerosis. The CDR3 runs from the conserved cysteine through the conserved F or W. D genes are given only for firm matches. Clone size is not always given. Where it is, it says once, few, many or a class for expanded clones.

CDR3nt: TGTGCCACCAGTGATCGGCCGGGACTAGCGGTGGCCAAAAACATTCAGTACTTC; CDR3aa: CATSDRPGLAVAKNIQYF; abundance: -; d_gene: TRBD2; v_gene: TRBV24-1; j_gene: TRBJ2-4
CDR3nt: TGTGCCAGCAGCCAAACGGCTGAAGCTTTCTTT; CDR3aa: CASSQTAEAFF; abundance: -; d_gene: -; v_gene: TRBV3-1; j_gene: TRBJ1-1
CDR3nt: TGCGCCAGCAGCGGCGGGACACAAACATGGGGAGAGACCCAGTACTTC; CDR3aa: CASSGGTQTWGETQYF; abundance: few; d_gene: -; v_gene: TRBV5-1; j_gene: TRBJ2-5
CDR3nt: TGTGCCAGCAGCTTTTCGTTAAATCAGCCCCAGCATTTT; CDR3aa: CASSFSLNQPQHF; abundance: -; d_gene: -; v_gene: TRBV7-9; j_gene: TRBJ1-5
CDR3nt: TGTGCCAGCAGCGCCGGGGACGACCAAGAGACCCAGTACTTC; CDR3aa: CASSAGDDQETQYF; abundance: -; d_gene: -; v_gene: TRBV9; j_gene: TRBJ2-5
CDR3nt: TGTGCCACCAGCAGAGATCAGGGGGGCTACAATGAGCAGTTCTTC; CDR3aa: CATSRDQGGYNEQFF; abundance: -; d_gene: -; v_gene: TRBV15; j_gene: TRBJ2-1
CDR3nt: TGTGCCAGCAGCACTCCCCCTTGGGGAGAGACCCAGTACTTC; CDR3aa: CASSTPPWGETQYF; abundance: -; d_gene: -; v_gene: TRBV7-2; j_gene: TRBJ2-5
CDR3nt: TGTGCCAGCAGTTCTAGGGATTCACCCCTCCACTTT; CDR3aa: CASSSRDSPLHF; abundance: -; d_gene: -; v_gene: TRBV6-1; j_gene: TRBJ1-6
CDR3nt: TGCGCCAGCAGCCGCCCGGACAGGGGTCGCGAGCAGTACTTC; CDR3aa: CASSRPDRGREQYF; abundance: -; d_gene: TRBD1; v_gene: TRBV4-1; j_gene: TRBJ2-7
CDR3nt: TGTGCCAGCAGCCTGAGACTAGCGGGAGGTGGGGAGCTGTTTTTT; CDR3aa: CASSLRLAGGGELFF; abundance: -; d_gene: TRBD2; v_gene: TRBV11-1; j_gene: TRBJ2-2
CDR3nt: TGCAGTGCTTTGGACATAGGGGGGAACACTGAAGCTTTCTTT; CDR3aa: CSALDIGGNTEAFF; abundance: -; d_gene: -; v_gene: TRBV20-1; j_gene: TRBJ1-1
CDR3nt: TGTGCCAGCAGCCCCACAGGCCCGAGGGAGTTCTTC; CDR3aa: CASSPTGPREFF; abundance: -; d_gene: -; v_gene: TRBV7-9; j_gene: TRBJ2-1
CDR3nt: TGCGCCAGCAGCTTGGAGCAAGCGGGGGGGCTTCAGACCCAGTACTTC; CDR3aa: CASSLEQAGGLQTQYF; abundance: -; d_gene: TRBD2; v_gene: TRBV5-1; j_gene: TRBJ2-5
CDR3nt: TGCAGCGTTGGGGGACAGGGCAGCGAGACCCAGTACTTC; CDR3aa: CSVGGQGSETQYF; abundance: -; d_gene: TRBD1; v_gene: TRBV29-1; j_gene: TRBJ2-5
CDR3nt: TGTGCCAGCAGCACCAACCCCGGGTCTGAGCAGTTCTTC; CDR3aa: CASSTNPGSEQFF; abundance: -; d_gene: -; v_gene: TRBV11-2; j_gene: TRBJ2-1
CDR3nt: TGTGCCAGCAGTCGTGGTGGGTCCTACAATGAGCAGTTCTTC; CDR3aa: CASSRGGSYNEQFF; abundance: -; d_gene: -; v_gene: TRBV2; j_gene: TRBJ2-1
CDR3nt: TGTGCCACCAGCCCTCGCAGCCAAGAGACCCAGTACTTC; CDR3aa: CATSPRSQETQYF; abundance: -; d_gene: -; v_gene: TRBV15; j_gene: TRBJ2-5
CDR3nt: TGCAGTGCTACTCGGGACCGGGGGTATGGCTACACCTTC; CDR3aa: CSATRDRGYGYTF; abundance: -; d_gene: -; v_gene: TRBV20-1; j_gene: TRBJ1-2
CDR3nt: TGCAGCGTTGCTAGCGGGAGGATCGGTGAGCAGTTCTTC; CDR3aa: CSVASGRIGEQFF; abundance: -; d_gene: TRBD2; v_gene: TRBV29-1; j_gene: TRBJ2-1
CDR3nt: TGTGCCAGCAGCTCCCCTCGCCATCCGGAACTAGCGGCTAGCACAGATACGCAGTATTTT; CDR3aa: CASSSPRHPELAASTDTQYF; abundance: -; d_gene: TRBD2; v_gene: TRBV7-6; j_gene: TRBJ2-3
CDR3nt: TGCGCCAGCAGCTCGTCGCGGGCAACTAATGAAAAACTGTTTTTT; CDR3aa: CASSSSRATNEKLFF; abundance: once; d_gene: -; v_gene: TRBV5-1; j_gene: TRBJ1-4
CDR3nt: TGCGCCAGCAGCTTTATAAGGGGGCAGAACACTGAAGCTTTCTTT; CDR3aa: CASSFIRGQNTEAFF; abundance: once; d_gene: TRBD1; v_gene: TRBV5-1; j_gene: TRBJ1-1
CDR3nt: TGCGCCAGCGGCCAGGGGGGGAGCGGGAACACTGAAGCTTTCTTT; CDR3aa: CASGQGGSGNTEAFF; abundance: -; d_gene: TRBD1; v_gene: TRBV5-1; j_gene: TRBJ1-1
CDR3nt: TGCAGCGTTGATATAGCGGGAAGGGCCGGGGAGCTGTTTTTT; CDR3aa: CSVDIAGRAGELFF; abundance: -; d_gene: TRBD2; v_gene: TRBV29-1; j_gene: TRBJ2-2
CDR3nt: TGCGCCAGCAGCCAACCCCCGGGACAGGGGGCGCGGTCCTATGGCTACACCTTC; CDR3aa: CASSQPPGQGARSYGYTF; abundance: -; d_gene: TRBD1; v_gene: TRBV4-1; j_gene: TRBJ1-2
CDR3nt: TGCAGCGTTGAAGAAAGAGGGGGAACTTTCTTT; CDR3aa: CSVEERGGTFF; abundance: -; d_gene: -; v_gene: TRBV29-1; j_gene: TRBJ1-1
CDR3nt: TGCAGTGCCACCGTATCCGGGAGTGAGTCAGAGACCCAGTACTTC; CDR3aa: CSATVSGSESETQYF; abundance: -; d_gene: -; v_gene: TRBV20-1; j_gene: TRBJ2-5
CDR3nt: TGCGCCAGCAGTCAACCGAACGCTTACTCCTGTGGCTACACCTTC; CDR3aa: CASSQPNAYSCGYTF; abundance: -; d_gene: -; v_gene: TRBV23-1; j_gene: TRBJ1-2
CDR3nt: TGCGCCAGCAGTGAGCTAAATAAGGCAGACTACACCTTC; CDR3aa: CASSELNKADYTF; abundance: -; d_gene: -; v_gene: TRBV10-2; j_gene: TRBJ1-2
CDR3nt: TGTGCCAGCAGTGGGAACAGGGGGGGCGAGCAGTTCTTC; CDR3aa: CASSGNRGGEQFF; abundance: -; d_gene: -; v_gene: TRBV6-2/TRBV6-3; j_gene: TRBJ2-1
CDR3nt: TGTGCCAGCAGCCAAGTAACTAGCGGCACGTACCAAGAGACCCAGTACTTC; CDR3aa: CASSQVTSGTYQETQYF; abundance: few; d_gene: TRBD2; v_gene: TRBV3-1; j_gene: TRBJ2-5
CDR3nt: TGTGCCAGCTCACTCTTGGAACGGGAGACCCAGTACTTC; CDR3aa: CASSLLERETQYF; abundance: -; d_gene: -; v_gene: TRBV18; j_gene: TRBJ2-5